These T cell receptor beta chains were read from a single sample in a study of Ad26.COV2.S vaccination and SARS-CoV-2 variants. The table came from immunoSEQ multiplex PCR; TCRdb's copy has only in-frame clones and leaves some out. The sample records some 420,000 clones, roughly 90% being singletons. The starting material was peripheral blood, obtained in a trial of Ad26.COV2.S vaccine versus placebo. Receptor source: a person aged 18 to 59 who received the Ad26.COV2.S COVID-19 vaccine or a placebo. The CDR3 runs from the conserved cysteine through the conserved F or W. D genes are given only for firm matches. The size of a clone is reported for some rows only, either as once, few or many, or as a class for expanded clones.

cdr3_nt: TGCAGTGCTAGTGGGGACAGTACTAACTATGGCTACACCTTC
cdr3_aa: CSASGDSTNYGYTF
v_call: TRBV20-1
d_call: TRBD1
j_call: TRBJ1-2
clone_size: NA

cdr3_nt: TGTGCCAGCAGCTTAGGTCGGGGTGTCTATGGCTACACCTTC
cdr3_aa: CASSLGRGVYGYTF
v_call: TRBV11-2
d_call: NA
j_call: TRBJ1-2
clone_size: NA

cdr3_nt: TGTGCCAGCAGCTTAGGGACAGGCTCCTACAATGAGCAGTTCTTC
cdr3_aa: CASSLGTGSYNEQFF
v_call: TRBV5-8
d_call: TRBD1
j_call: TRBJ2-1
clone_size: few

cdr3_nt: TGTGCCATCAGTGAGTCGGGGGACACGACCTACGAGCAGTACTTC
cdr3_aa: CAISESGDTTYEQYF
v_call: TRBV10-3
d_call: NA
j_call: TRBJ2-7
clone_size: NA

cdr3_nt: TGTGCCAGCAGCTTATCGGTCACGAACACCGGGGAGCTGTTTTTT
cdr3_aa: CASSLSVTNTGELFF
v_call: TRBV11-2
d_call: NA
j_call: TRBJ2-2
clone_size: NA

cdr3_nt: TGTGCCAGCAGCTCGCGGGGGGGCGGGGAGCTGTTTTTT
cdr3_aa: CASSSRGGGELFF
v_call: TRBV7-2
d_call: TRBD2
j_call: TRBJ2-2
clone_size: NA

cdr3_nt: TGTGCCAGCAGCTTAAGGGGGGACAGTTACACCGGGGAGCTGTTTTTT
cdr3_aa: CASSLRGDSYTGELFF
v_call: TRBV7-3
d_call: NA
j_call: TRBJ2-2
clone_size: few

cdr3_nt: TGTGCTGTCAGGGGGGGGCCAACTAATGAAAAACTGTTTTTT
cdr3_aa: CAVRGGPTNEKLFF
v_call: TRBV28
d_call: TRBD1
j_call: TRBJ1-4
clone_size: NA

cdr3_nt: TGTGCCAGCAGCCCAGGTTTCTCTGGGGCCAACGTCCTGACTTTC
cdr3_aa: CASSPGFSGANVLTF
v_call: TRBV7-3
d_call: NA
j_call: TRBJ2-6
clone_size: NA

cdr3_nt: TGCGCCAGCAGCCAAACCCCGGGACAAATAAGGACTGAAGCTTTCTTT
cdr3_aa: CASSQTPGQIRTEAFF
v_call: TRBV4-1
d_call: NA
j_call: TRBJ1-1
clone_size: NA

cdr3_nt: TGTGCCAGCAGTTACTTCGGGGATTCCTACGAGCAGTACTTC
cdr3_aa: CASSYFGDSYEQYF
v_call: TRBV6-5
d_call: NA
j_call: TRBJ2-7
clone_size: NA

cdr3_nt: TGTGCCAGCAGCTTGGAGGCCTACGAGCAGTACTTC
cdr3_aa: CASSLEAYEQYF
v_call: TRBV5-6
d_call: NA
j_call: TRBJ2-7
clone_size: NA

cdr3_nt: TGCGCCAGCAGCCAAGAACGAGCGGGGGCCGGCACAGATACGCAGTATTTT
cdr3_aa: CASSQERAGAGTDTQYF
v_call: TRBV4-1
d_call: TRBD2
j_call: TRBJ2-3
clone_size: NA

cdr3_nt: TGCGCCAGCAGCTTTATCGGGACGACGTCCGCTGAAGCTTTCTTT
cdr3_aa: CASSFIGTTSAEAFF
v_call: TRBV4-1
d_call: NA
j_call: TRBJ1-1
clone_size: few

cdr3_nt: TGTGCCAGCAGTTTATGGCGGGGCTCCTACAATGAGCAGTTCTTC
cdr3_aa: CASSLWRGSYNEQFF
v_call: TRBV28
d_call: NA
j_call: TRBJ2-1
clone_size: NA

cdr3_nt: TGTGCCAGCAGTTACCCGGGACAGGGGGCTTACAATCAGCCCCAGCATTTT
cdr3_aa: CASSYPGQGAYNQPQHF
v_call: TRBV6-2/TRBV6-3
d_call: TRBD1
j_call: TRBJ1-5
clone_size: once

cdr3_nt: TGCGGGGTGGAGGGCTACACCTTC
cdr3_aa: CGVEGYTF
v_call: TRBV29-1
d_call: NA
j_call: TRBJ1-2
clone_size: NA

cdr3_nt: TGTGCCAGCAGCCGGGTAGGGGACTTTAGCACAGATACGCAGTATTTT
cdr3_aa: CASSRVGDFSTDTQYF
v_call: TRBV7-2
d_call: NA
j_call: TRBJ2-3
clone_size: NA

cdr3_nt: TGTGCCAGCAGCCTCGGGCCGGCCAGGAGGAGTTCCTACAATGAGCAGTTCTTC
cdr3_aa: CASSLGPARRSSYNEQFF
v_call: TRBV7-2
d_call: NA
j_call: TRBJ2-1
clone_size: NA

cdr3_nt: TGTGCCAGCAGCCCCTCCGGACAGGGGGCCTACGAGCAGTACTTC
cdr3_aa: CASSPSGQGAYEQYF
v_call: TRBV6-5
d_call: TRBD1
j_call: TRBJ2-7
clone_size: NA

cdr3_nt: TGTGCCACCAGCAGACCAGGGACCTCTGGAAACACCATATATTTT
cdr3_aa: CATSRPGTSGNTIYF
v_call: TRBV15
d_call: NA
j_call: TRBJ1-3
clone_size: NA

cdr3_nt: TGTGCCTGGGGTCGGTGGCAGGGAGATAAGGAAGCTTTCTTT
cdr3_aa: CAWGRWQGDKEAFF
v_call: TRBV30
d_call: NA
j_call: TRBJ1-1
clone_size: NA

cdr3_nt: TGTGCCAGCAGCCTCAAACAATTAGGACTACGGGACACCGGGGAGCTGTTTTTT
cdr3_aa: CASSLKQLGLRDTGELFF
v_call: TRBV5-6
d_call: NA
j_call: TRBJ2-2
clone_size: NA

cdr3_nt: TGTGCCAGTAGTCCCACAGTCCTAGACAGGGAGCAGTTCTTC
cdr3_aa: CASSPTVLDREQFF
v_call: TRBV19
d_call: NA
j_call: TRBJ2-1
clone_size: NA

cdr3_nt: TGTGCCAGCAGCTTAGCTCCCTGGACAGGGTACGAGCAGTACTTC
cdr3_aa: CASSLAPWTGYEQYF
v_call: TRBV13
d_call: TRBD1
j_call: TRBJ2-7
clone_size: once

cdr3_nt: TGTGCCAGCAGCGATCTCTCAGGGGACACCATATATTTT
cdr3_aa: CASSDLSGDTIYF
v_call: TRBV9
d_call: NA
j_call: TRBJ1-3
clone_size: NA

cdr3_nt: TGTGCCAGCAGTAGATACAGGAGCGGCACAGATACGCAGTATTTT
cdr3_aa: CASSRYRSGTDTQYF
v_call: TRBV6-6
d_call: NA
j_call: TRBJ2-3
clone_size: once